The rows below give T cell receptor beta chains drawn from one sample of a study of identifying expanded T cells in peripheral blood. Generated by immunoSEQ multiplex PCR, the TCRdb table keeps only in-frame clones and is missing some. The table has about 80,000 clones, over 85% seen once; the top ten hold less than 9.5%. The sequencing sample was made of blood. These receptors originate from a person aged 18-70 years in good health. Each CDR3 is given with its conserved first and last residue. The D gene is left open where the match is weak. A clone size is listed for some rows: how often the clone was seen (once, few, many), or a class if it is expanded.

>.|.|TRBJ2-7|TRBV6-5
TGTGCCAGCAGTCCCGGACAGTTGGGCTCCTACGAGCAGTACTTC
CASSPGQLGSYEQYF
>TRBD2|once|TRBJ2-1|TRBV19
TGTGCCAGTAGTCTAGACGGGACTACCTACAATGAGCAGTTCTTC
CASSLDGTTYNEQFF
>TRBD1|.|TRBJ1-2|TRBV7-3
TGTGCCAGCAGCCTAAGCGGACAGGGGACCTATGGCTACACCTTC
CASSLSGQGTYGYTF
>TRBD1|.|TRBJ1-1|TRBV18
TGTGCCAGCTCACCAGCCGGGACAGGGGAACACACTGAAGCTTTCTTT
CASSPAGTGEHTEAFF
>TRBD1|.|TRBJ2-7|TRBV5-1
TGCGCCAGCACCGGAGGGACAGGGGGATACGAGCAGTACTTC
CASTGGTGGYEQYF
>.|.|TRBJ1-5|TRBV2
TGTGCCAGCACTGCTTGGGCCACAAATCAGCCCCAGCATTTT
CASTAWATNQPQHF
>TRBD2|.|TRBJ2-3|TRBV4-1
TGCGCCAGCAGCCAAGCCTTCGGACTAGCGGATGTTTCCACAGATACGCAGTATTTT
CASSQAFGLADVSTDTQYF
>.|once|TRBJ2-4|TRBV19
TGTGCCAGTAGTATTGGGGGGAAGGCCAAAAACATTCAGTACTTC
CASSIGGKAKNIQYF
>TRBD1|.|TRBJ1-2|TRBV15
TGTGCCACCAGCAGCCGGGACAGGGGGAACTTGTACACCTTC
CATSSRDRGNLYTF
>.|.|TRBJ1-1|TRBV18
TGTGCCAGCTCACCCGGACAGAACACTGAAGCTTTCTTT
CASSPGQNTEAFF
>TRBD1|few|TRBJ1-5|TRBV18
TGTGCCAGCTCACCTCTCCTTGTTGACAGGGGAAGCAATCAGCCCCAGCATTTT
CASSPLLVDRGSNQPQHF
>TRBD1|.|TRBJ1-2|TRBV6-4
TGTGCCAGCAGTGACTCGTACTGGACAGGGGGCCTCTCCGGCTACACCTTC
CASSDSYWTGGLSGYTF
>.|.|TRBJ2-4|TRBV5-4
TGTGCCAGCAGCTTATACAGCCTGGGCTCCAAAAACATTCAGTACTTC
CASSLYSLGSKNIQYF
>.|once|TRBJ2-5|TRBV4-1
TGCGCCAGCAGCCAAGATATTGGTAGACAGACGGAGACCCAGTACTTC
CASSQDIGRQTETQYF
>TRBD1|.|TRBJ2-3|TRBV4-2
TGTGCCAGCAGCTCCCGGGACAGGGGCCCCACAGATACGCAGTATTTT
CASSSRDRGPTDTQYF
>.|.|TRBJ1-3|TRBV5-1
TGCGCCAGCAGCGTGGGGACGGGCAGCTCTGGAAACACCATATATTTT
CASSVGTGSSGNTIYF
>TRBD1|few|TRBJ2-1|TRBV14
TGTGCCAGCAGGGAACAGGGGACCGGGCATGAGCAGTTCTTC
CASREQGTGHEQFF
>TRBD1|.|TRBJ1-1|TRBV6-5
TGTGCCAGCGGATCGACAGGGGAGGAAGCTTTCTTT
CASGSTGEEAFF
>.|once|TRBJ2-5|TRBV7-2
TGTGCCAGCAGCCCCTGGGAACGAGAGACCCAGTACTTC
CASSPWERETQYF
>.|once|TRBJ2-1|TRBV5-1
TGCGCCAGCAGCTTAGCAGGAAGTTCAGACAATGAGCAGTTCTTC
CASSLAGSSDNEQFF
>TRBD1|.|TRBJ2-2|TRBV10-3
TGTGCCATCAGTGGACAGGGGAACACCGGGGAGCTGTTTTTT
CAISGQGNTGELFF
>TRBD1|.|TRBJ1-2|TRBV7-2
TGTGCCAGCAGCGAGACAGGGAAAGGTGGCTACACCTTC
CASSETGKGGYTF
>.|.|TRBJ1-4|TRBV6-1
TGTGCCAGCAGTGAAGGTTCTGTGGGTGATGAAAAACTGTTTTTT
CASSEGSVGDEKLFF
>.|.|TRBJ2-6|TRBV6-1
TGTGCCAGCAGTGAAGCGGCACAGGCCTCTGGGGCCAACGTCCTGACTTTC
CASSEAAQASGANVLTF
>TRBD2|.|TRBJ2-7|TRBV27
TGTGCCAGCAGGTTCCGGGACTACTCCTACGAGCAGTACTTC
CASRFRDYSYEQYF
>.|few|TRBJ1-2|TRBV6-6
TGTGCCAGCAGTCGATCGACACCCAACTATGGCTACACCTTC
CASSRSTPNYGYTF
>TRBD2|.|TRBJ2-1|TRBV19
TGTGCCAGTAGAACTAGCGGGGGTGAAACCTACAATGAGCAGTTCTTC
CASRTSGGETYNEQFF
>TRBD1|once|TRBJ2-1|TRBV7-2
TGTGCCAGCAGCACCGGGACAGGGGGCGAGAATGAGCAGTTCTTC
CASSTGTGGENEQFF
>.|.|TRBJ2-2|TRBV5-1
TGCGCCAGCAGTCCTCCGGGGACCATTAACACCGGGGAGCTGTTTTTT
CASSPPGTINTGELFF
>.|.|TRBJ1-3|TRBV19
TGTGCCAGTAGTATACAGGCCAGCTCTGGAAACACCATATATTTT
CASSIQASSGNTIYF
>TRBD1|.|TRBJ2-7|TRBV27
TGTGCCAGCCGATATGGGACAGGGCGCGGCGAGCAGTACTTC
CASRYGTGRGEQYF
>.|.|TRBJ2-5|TRBV6-1
TGTGCCAGCAGTGTGGGAGAGACCCAGTACTTC
CASSVGETQYF
>TRBD1|.|TRBJ1-2|TRBV11-2
TGTGCCAGCAGCCTAAGAGGGGGCGCGGGTGGCTACACCTTC
CASSLRGGAGGYTF
>.|once|TRBJ1-1|TRBV5-1
TGCGCCAGCAGCTTTTCTTTTGGGAACACTGAAGCTTTCTTT
CASSFSFGNTEAFF
>TRBD1|.|TRBJ1-5|TRBV10-2
TGCGCCAGCAGTCCTAGGGGGACAGGGGGCTTTCAGCCCCAGCATTTT
CASSPRGTGGFQPQHF
>.|.|TRBJ2-1|TRBV2
TGTGCCAGCAGACACACAGGACACTTATACAATGAGCAGTTCTTC
CASRHTGHLYNEQFF
>.|.|TRBJ1-5|TRBV6-5
TGTGCCAGCAGGCCGACAGGACCTAGCAATCAGCCCCAGCATTTT
CASRPTGPSNQPQHF
>TRBD1|.|TRBJ2-7|TRBV6-5
TGTGCCAGCAGTTACTCCTGGACAGGACCCTCCTACGAGCAGTACTTC
CASSYSWTGPSYEQYF
>.|.|TRBJ1-4|TRBV20-1
TGCAGTGCTGTTACAGGCGAAAAACTGTTTTTT
CSAVTGEKLFF
>.|.|TRBJ2-2|TRBV19
TGTGCCAGTAGTACGACCCCCACCGGGGAGCTGTTTTTT
CASSTTPTGELFF
>TRBD1|.|TRBJ1-6|TRBV10-3
TGTGCCATCAGTGAGTCGCAGGGGGATAATTCACCCCTCCACTTT
CAISESQGDNSPLHF
>TRBD2|once|TRBJ2-7|TRBV25-1
TGTGCCAGCAGTGAATCGGGACTAGCGGGAGGGGAGCAGTACTTC
CASSESGLAGGEQYF
>.|.|TRBJ2-5|TRBV7-9
TGTGCCAGCAGCCGGACGCCCCAAGAGACCCAGTACTTC
CASSRTPQETQYF
>.|.|TRBJ1-1|TRBV7-3
TGTGCCAGCAGCTTAAAAGTGAACACTGAAGCTTTCTTT
CASSLKVNTEAFF
>TRBD2|.|TRBJ2-7|TRBV9
TGTGCCAGCAGCTTATCGTCGGGGGAAGGCGGGGGTTACGAGCAGTACTTC
CASSLSSGEGGGYEQYF
>TRBD1|.|TRBJ1-1|TRBV7-2
TGTGCCAGCAGATGGGACAGGGGGAGAAATGAAGCTTTCTTT
CASRWDRGRNEAFF
>.|.|TRBJ1-1|TRBV7-3
TGTGCCAGCAGCTCAGGACGGAACACTGAAGCTTTCTTT
CASSSGRNTEAFF
>.|.|TRBJ2-3|TRBV18
TGTGCCAGCTCACGACAACAGGGCGGTTCAGATACGCAGTATTTT
CASSRQQGGSDTQYF
>.|.|TRBJ2-1|TRBV30
TGTGCCTGGAGTGACAGGGTGGGAAGGAATGAGCAGTTCTTC
CAWSDRVGRNEQFF